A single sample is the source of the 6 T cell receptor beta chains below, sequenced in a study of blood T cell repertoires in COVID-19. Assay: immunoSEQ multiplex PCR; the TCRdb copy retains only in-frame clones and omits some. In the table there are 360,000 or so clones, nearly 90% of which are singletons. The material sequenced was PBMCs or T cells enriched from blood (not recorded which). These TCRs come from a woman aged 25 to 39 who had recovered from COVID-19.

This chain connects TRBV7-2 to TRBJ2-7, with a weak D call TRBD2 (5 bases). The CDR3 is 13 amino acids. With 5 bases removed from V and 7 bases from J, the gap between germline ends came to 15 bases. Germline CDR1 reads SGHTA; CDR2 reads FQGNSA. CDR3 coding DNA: TGTGCCAGCAGCCCTACCCCGGGAATTGAGCAGTACTTC. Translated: CASSPTPGIEQYF.

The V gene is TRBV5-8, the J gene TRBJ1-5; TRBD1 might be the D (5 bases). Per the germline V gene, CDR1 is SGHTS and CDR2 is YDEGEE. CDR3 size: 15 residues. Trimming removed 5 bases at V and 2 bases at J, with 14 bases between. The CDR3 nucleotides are TGTGCCAGCAGTCTCAGGGTTGTTCGCAATCAGCCCCAGCATTTT. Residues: CASSLRVVRNQPQHF.

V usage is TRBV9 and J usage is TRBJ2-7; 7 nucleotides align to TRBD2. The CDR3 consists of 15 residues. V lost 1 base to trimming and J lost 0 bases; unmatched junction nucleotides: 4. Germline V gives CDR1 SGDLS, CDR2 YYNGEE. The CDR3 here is CASSVLSGFSYEQYF. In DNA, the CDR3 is TGTGCCAGCAGCGTACTTAGCGGGTTCTCCTACGAGCAGTACTTC.

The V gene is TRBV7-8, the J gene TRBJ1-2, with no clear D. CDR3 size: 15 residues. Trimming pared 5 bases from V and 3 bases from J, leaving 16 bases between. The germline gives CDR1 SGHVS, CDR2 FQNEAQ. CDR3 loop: CASSTVRGGDYGYTF. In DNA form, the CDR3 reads TGTGCCAGCAGCACAGTCCGGGGAGGAGACTATGGCTACACCTTC.

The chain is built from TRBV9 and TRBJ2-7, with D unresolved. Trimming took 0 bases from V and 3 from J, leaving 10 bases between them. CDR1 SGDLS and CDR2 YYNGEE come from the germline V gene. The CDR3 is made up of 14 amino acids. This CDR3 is CASSVGASDYEQYF. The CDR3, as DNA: TGTGCCAGCAGCGTAGGGGCCTCCGACTACGAGCAGTACTTC.

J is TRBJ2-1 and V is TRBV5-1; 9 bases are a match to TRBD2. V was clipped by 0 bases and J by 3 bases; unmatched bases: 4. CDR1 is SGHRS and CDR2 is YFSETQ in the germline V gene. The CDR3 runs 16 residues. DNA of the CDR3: TGCGCCAGCAGCTTGGCGCGGGAGGGTATCTACAATGAGCAGTTCTTC. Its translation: CASSLAREGIYNEQFF. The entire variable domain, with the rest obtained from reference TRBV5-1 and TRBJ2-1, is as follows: KAGVTQTPRYLIKTRGQQVTLSCSPISGHRSVSWYQQTPGQGLQFLFEYFSETQRNKGNFPGRFSGRQFSNSRSEMNVSTLELGDSALYLCASSLAREGIYNEQFFGPGTRLTVL.